These 13 T cell receptor beta chains came from one sample sequenced in a study of control samples from healthy donors and cancer patients. The table came from immunoSEQ multiplex PCR; TCRdb's copy has only in-frame clones and leaves some out. The sample carries 100,000 to 150,000 clones, over 75% recorded once. The sequenced sample consisted of blood. Receptors were obtained from a man aged 60 to 69 in good health.

CDR3 residues: CASSLFPRGEQYF. The CDR3 region has the DNA TGTGCCAGCAGTTTATTCCCCAGGGGCGAGCAGTACTTC. The rearrangement joins TRBV27 to TRBJ2-7, with D possibly TRBD1 on 6 matching bases. Looked up from germline, CDR1 is MNHEY and CDR2 is SMNVEV (reference sequence). CDR3 length: 13 residues. Trimming left V 1 base short and J 6 bases short, with 10 bases between.

This CDR3 is CSARQAYEQYF. CDR3 nucleotide sequence: TGCAGTGCTAGACAGGCCTACGAGCAGTACTTC. The chain uses TRBV20-1 and TRBJ2-7; D not certain. The CDR3 is 11 residues long. Between the trimmed V and J ends, which lost 2 bases and 2 bases, there was a span of 4 bases. Germline V gene lookup returns CDR1 DFQATT and CDR2 SNEGSKA (reference sequence).

CDR3 amino acids: CASSLGRPAGHNEQFF. In DNA, the CDR3 is TGCGCCAGCAGCTTGGGCCGTCCAGCGGGACACAATGAGCAGTTCTTC. This chain connects TRBV5-1 to TRBJ2-1, with 7 bases fitting TRBD2. The germline CDR1 and CDR2 sequences are SGHRS and YFSETQ. V trimming: 0 bases; J trimming: 5 bases; junction bases outside the gene matches: 8. This CDR3 has 16 residues.

The rearrangement uses TRBV2 and TRBJ1-4; D is unresolved. This CDR3 comprises 15 residues. Trimming took off 6 bases at V and 5 bases at J, with 16 bases between the two ends. CDR1 SNHLY and CDR2 FYNNEI come from the germline V gene. In nucleotides, the CDR3 is TGTGCCAGCAGAACGTCCGACACACGAAATGAAAAACTGTTTTTT. As protein: CASRTSDTRNEKLFF. Full variable domain (outside the CDR3, taken from reference TRBV2 and TRBJ1-4): EPEVTQTPSHQVTQMGQEVILRCVPISNHLYFYWYRQILGQKVEFLVSFYNNEISEKSEIFDDQFSVERPDGSNFTLKIRSTKLEDSAMYFCASRTSDTRNEKLFFGSGTQLSVL.

This clone occurred a few times. The rearrangement links TRBV7-2 to TRBJ1-5, with D perhaps matching TRBD1 (6 bases). V lost 3 bases and J 3 bases, leaving 9 bases between the germline ends. CDR1 SGHTA and CDR2 FQGNSA come from the germline V gene. The CDR3 is 14 residues long. The CDR3 reads CASSFTGSNQPQHF. DNA of the CDR3: TGTGCCAGCAGCTTTACAGGGTCCAATCAGCCCCAGCATTTT.

This chain joins TRBV7-3 and TRBJ2-1; 9 positions agree with TRBD2. This CDR3 has 15 amino acids. CDR1 is SGHTA and CDR2 is FQGTGA in the germline V gene. V was clipped by 5 bases and J by 4 bases; unmatched bases: 6. CDR3 residues: CASSPNLAGYNEQFF. The CDR3 nucleotides read TGTGCCAGCAGCCCAAACCTAGCGGGGTACAATGAGCAGTTCTTC.

V usage is TRBV2 and J usage is TRBJ2-2; no clear D. This CDR3 has 14 amino acids. The germline CDR1 and CDR2 sequences are SNHLY and FYNNEI. Trimming took off 5 bases at V and 6 bases at J, with 13 bases between the two ends. This chain's CDR3 is CASSLQAIAGELFF. In DNA, the CDR3 is TGTGCCAGCAGTCTTCAGGCCATCGCCGGGGAGCTGTTTTTT.

This clone showed up just once. CDR3 residues: CASSKDRVTGELFF. CDR3 coding DNA: TGTGCCAGTAGTAAAGACAGGGTCACCGGGGAGCTGTTTTTT. This sequence joins TRBV19 and TRBJ2-2, with TRBD1 matching over 7 bases. The length of the CDR3 is 14 residues. With V trimmed by 4 bases and J by 4 bases, 3 bases remained unmatched. Per germline, CDR1 LNHDA and CDR2 SQIVND (reference sequence).

The genes are TRBV7-2 and TRBJ1-1; D remains unclear. V was shortened by 2 bases and J by 3 bases, with 13 bases between the two germline ends. The germline gives CDR1 SGHTA, CDR2 FQGNSA. The CDR3 is 15 amino acids. The CDR3 nucleotides read TGTGCCAGCAGCTTATCTCTGGGTTTGTACACTGAAGCTTTCTTT. This sequence encodes CASSLSLGLYTEAFF. Combining the CDR3 with reference TRBV7-2 and TRBJ1-1 gives the whole variable domain GAGVSQSPSNKVTEKGKDVELRCDPISGHTALYWYRQSLGQGLEFLIYFQGNSAPDKSGLPSDRFSAERTGGSVSTLTIQRTQQEDSAVYLCASSLSLGLYTEAFFGQGTRLTVV.

This rearrangement joins TRBV7-2 to TRBJ2-1; perhaps TRBD1 as D (6 bases). Germline V gene data show CDR1 as SGHTA and CDR2 as FQGNSA. CDR3 length equals 13 residues. The ends were cut back, 4 bases at V and 7 bases at J, with 11 bases in the middle. The CDR3 spells CASSSAQGNEQFF. CDR3 nucleotide sequence: TGTGCCAGCAGCTCCGCCCAGGGGAATGAGCAGTTCTTC.

Only one count was recorded for this clone. This chain uses TRBV2 with TRBJ1-4, with TRBD1 identical over 8 bases. The CDR3 contains 15 residues. Germline V CDR1 and CDR2: SNHLY, FYNNEI. Trimming took 6 bases from V and 8 from J; bases not matched to a gene: 11. In nucleotides, the CDR3 is TGTGCCAGCAGCGACAGGGGCCGAGTGGGAGAAAAACTGTTTTTT. Protein: CASSDRGRVGEKLFF.

V is TRBV6-2 or TRBV6-3 and J is TRBJ1-5; D perhaps matches TRBD1 (6 bases). There are 15 residues in the CDR3. CDR1 MNHEY and CDR2 SVGEGT come from the germline V gene. Trimming removed 1 base from V and 2 bases from J, with 9 bases in between. CDR3 residues: CASSYLGGGNQPQHF. The CDR3 coding sequence is TGTGCCAGCAGTTACTTAGGGGGGGGCAATCAGCCCCAGCATTTT.

CDR3 residues: CASSERTGGGYTF. CDR3 nucleotides: TGTGCCAGCAGTGAGCGGACAGGGGGAGGCTACACCTTC. The chain carries TRBV2 and TRBJ1-2, with TRBD1 matching over 10 bases. Trimming cost V 3 bases and J 8 bases; bases outside gene matches: 3. Germline V CDR1 and CDR2: SNHLY, FYNNEI. The CDR3 loop spans 13 amino acids.